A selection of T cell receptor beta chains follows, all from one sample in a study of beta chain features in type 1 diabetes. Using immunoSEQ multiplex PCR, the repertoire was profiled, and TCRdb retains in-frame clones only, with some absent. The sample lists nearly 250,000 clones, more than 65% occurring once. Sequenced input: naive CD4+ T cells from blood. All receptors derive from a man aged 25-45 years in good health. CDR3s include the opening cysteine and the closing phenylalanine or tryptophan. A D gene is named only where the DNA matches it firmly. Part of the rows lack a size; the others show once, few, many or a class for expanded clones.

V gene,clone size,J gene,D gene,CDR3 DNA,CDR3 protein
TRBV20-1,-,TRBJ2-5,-,TGCAGTGCCGCAGAGGGGACCCAGTACTTC,CSAAEGTQYF
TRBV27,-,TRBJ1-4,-,TGTGCCAGCAGTTCCCATTTCACAGGGAGGGCTAATGAAAAACTGTTTTTT,CASSSHFTGRANEKLFF
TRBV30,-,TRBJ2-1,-,TGTGCCTGGACCTACTCCGCAGCCCCCTACAATGAGCAGTTCTTC,CAWTYSAAPYNEQFF
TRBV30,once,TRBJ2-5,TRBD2,TGTGCCTGGAGCGCAATACTAGCGAGCAAAGAGACCCAGTACTTC,CAWSAILASKETQYF
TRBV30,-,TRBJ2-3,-,TGTGCCTGGAGTGACGGCCGGGAGAATACGCAGTATTTT,CAWSDGRENTQYF
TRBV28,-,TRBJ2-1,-,TGTGCCAGCAGTTTACTCCTCCATGAGCAGTTCTTC,CASSLLLHEQFF
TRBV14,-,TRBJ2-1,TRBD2,TGTGCCAGCAGCCGAACTAGCGGGGGGGCCTATGAGCAGTTCTTC,CASSRTSGGAYEQFF
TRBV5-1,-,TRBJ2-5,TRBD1,TGCGCCAGCAGCTTCCCGACAGGGAAAGAGACCCAGTACTTC,CASSFPTGKETQYF
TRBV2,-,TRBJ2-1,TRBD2,TGTGCCAGCAGTGAAAGACTAGCAGTCTACAATGAGCAGTTCTTC,CASSERLAVYNEQFF
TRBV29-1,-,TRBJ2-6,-,TGCAGCGTTGGGGCCTCTGGGGCCAACGTCCTGACTTTC,CSVGASGANVLTF
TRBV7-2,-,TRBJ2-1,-,TGTGCCAGCAGCTTAGCTAGAACTGAGCAGTTCTTC,CASSLARTEQFF
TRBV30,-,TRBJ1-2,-,TGTGCCTGGAGTGTATGGGGTGGCTATGGCTACACCTTC,CAWSVWGGYGYTF
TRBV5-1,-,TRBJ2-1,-,TGCGCCAGCAGCCGTCAAGGGGATGAGCAGTTCTTC,CASSRQGDEQFF
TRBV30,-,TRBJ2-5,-,TGTGCCTGGAGTGTACTCGGAGAGACCCAGTACTTC,CAWSVLGETQYF
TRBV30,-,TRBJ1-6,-,TGTGCCTGGGCCCGCCGGGTTTCACCCCTCCACTTT,CAWARRVSPLHF
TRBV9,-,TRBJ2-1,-,TGTGCCAGCAGCGCACACAATGAGCAGTTCTTC,CASSAHNEQFF
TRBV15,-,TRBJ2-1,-,TGTGCCACCAGCAGAGTCGGAGTTTCTTACAATGAGCAGTTCTTC,CATSRVGVSYNEQFF
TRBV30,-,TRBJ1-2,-,TGTGCCTGGAGTCGGACGCTCACCCAGTCTGGCTACACCTTC,CAWSRTLTQSGYTF
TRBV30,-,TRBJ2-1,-,TGTGCCTGGGCTCAACATGGGAAGGGCGGGGAGCAGTTCTTC,CAWAQHGKGGEQFF
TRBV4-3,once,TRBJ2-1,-,TGCGCCAGCAGCCAAGATCCGGGCGCTTACAATGAGCAGTTCTTC,CASSQDPGAYNEQFF
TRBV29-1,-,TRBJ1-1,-,TGCAGCGTTGTGCCACGGATGAACACTGAAGCTTTCTTT,CSVVPRMNTEAFF
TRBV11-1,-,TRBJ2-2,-,TGTGCCAGCAGCCCTCCAGGCCCCGGGGAGCTGTTTTTT,CASSPPGPGELFF
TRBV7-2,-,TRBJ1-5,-,TGTGCCAGCAGCTTAGGGGGAGGGAATCAGCCCCAGCATTTT,CASSLGGGNQPQHF
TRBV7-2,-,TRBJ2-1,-,TGTGCCAGCAGCTTAAGCAGAGACAATGAGCAGTTCTTC,CASSLSRDNEQFF
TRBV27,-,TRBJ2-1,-,TGTGCCAGCAGCTTTTACAATGAGCAGTTCTTC,CASSFYNEQFF
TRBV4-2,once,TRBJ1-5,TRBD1,TGTGCCAGCAGCCAGGGACAGGGGTTGAGTCAGCCCCAGCATTTT,CASSQGQGLSQPQHF
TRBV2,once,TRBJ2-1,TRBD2,TGTGCCAGCAGATCACGACTAGCGGAGGACAATGAGCAGTTCTTC,CASRSRLAEDNEQFF
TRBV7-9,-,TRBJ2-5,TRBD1,TGTGCCAGCAGCGTCACGACAGGGGAAGAGACCCAGTACTTC,CASSVTTGEETQYF
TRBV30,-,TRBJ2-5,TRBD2,TGTGCCTGGAGCGGTGAATCGCCCGGGAGGGGGTACTTC,CAWSGESPGRGYF
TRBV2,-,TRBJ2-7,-,TGTGCCAGCAGTGTGACAGGGGAGGGCGAGCAGTACTTC,CASSVTGEGEQYF
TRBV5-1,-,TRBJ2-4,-,TGCGCCAGCAGCTCAAGGGGAAACATTCAGTACTTC,CASSSRGNIQYF
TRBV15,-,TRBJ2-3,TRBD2,TGTGCCACCTCCAATGCGGGGGGGCCTGAAGATACGCAGTATTTT,CATSNAGGPEDTQYF
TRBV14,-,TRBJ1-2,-,TGTGCCAGCAGCCAAGGGCGCCCAGGGCTCTATGGCTACACCTTC,CASSQGRPGLYGYTF
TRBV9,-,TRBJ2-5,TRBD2,TGTGCCAGCAGCGTAGGAAGGGCCACGGGGGGAGAGACCCAGTACTTC,CASSVGRATGGETQYF
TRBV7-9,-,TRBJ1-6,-,TGTGCCAGCAGCGGGAATTCACCCCTCCACTTT,CASSGNSPLHF
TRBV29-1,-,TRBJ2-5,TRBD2,TGCAGCGTTGTAGGGCGGGAGGAGACCCAGTACTTC,CSVVGREETQYF
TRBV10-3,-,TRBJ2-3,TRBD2,TGTGCCATCAGCCCCAGGACTAGCGAGGCAGATACGCAGTATTTT,CAISPRTSEADTQYF
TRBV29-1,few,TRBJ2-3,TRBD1,TGCAGCGCCACGACAGGGTCAGATACGCAGTATTTT,CSATTGSDTQYF
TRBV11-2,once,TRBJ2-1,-,TGTGCCAGCAGCTATCGGACAGCAAGGGAGCAGTTCTTC,CASSYRTAREQFF
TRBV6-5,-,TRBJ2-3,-,TGTGCCAGCAGTCGACCGGGTGGAGATACGCAGTATTTT,CASSRPGGDTQYF
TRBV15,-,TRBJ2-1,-,TGTGCCACCAGCAGCCCCGGATGGCATGAGCAGTTCTTC,CATSSPGWHEQFF
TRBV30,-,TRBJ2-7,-,TGTGCCTGGGGTAGGGCCCCCGAGCAGTACTTC,CAWGRAPEQYF
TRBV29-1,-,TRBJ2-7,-,TGCAGCGTTGAAGAATTCCACTTCCCGGGCTTC,CSVEEFHFPGF
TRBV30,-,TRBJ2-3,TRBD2,TGTGCCTGGAGTCCCTCCCCCGGGACTAGCGGTGGAAGAGATACGCAGTATTTT,CAWSPSPGTSGGRDTQYF
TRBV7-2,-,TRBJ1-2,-,TGTGCCAGCAGCCCCGGCAGAAACTATGGCTACACCTTC,CASSPGRNYGYTF
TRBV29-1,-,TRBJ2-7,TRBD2,TGCAGCGTTGTGGCTAGCGGGAGCTACGAGCAGTACTTC,CSVVASGSYEQYF
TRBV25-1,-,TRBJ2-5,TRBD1,TGTGCCAGCAGAGGGACAGCCCAGGAGACCCAGTACTTC,CASRGTAQETQYF
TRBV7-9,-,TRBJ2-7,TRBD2,TGTGCCAGCAGCCTCGCTAGCGGAAGCTCCTACGAGCAGTACTTC,CASSLASGSSYEQYF
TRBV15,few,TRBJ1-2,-,TGTGCCACCAGCAGTGCCAACAGCTATGGCTACACCTTC,CATSSANSYGYTF
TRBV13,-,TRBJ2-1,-,TGTGCCAGCAGCCCCACTCGCGGGGACTTCAATGAGCAGTTCTTC,CASSPTRGDFNEQFF
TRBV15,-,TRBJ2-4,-,TGTGCCACCTCCCCGGGAGAGGCGGGTGGCAAAAACATTCAGTACTTC,CATSPGEAGGKNIQYF
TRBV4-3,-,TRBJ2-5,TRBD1,TGCGCCAGCAGCCCGACAGGGGGCCTTGAGACCCAGTACTTC,CASSPTGGLETQYF
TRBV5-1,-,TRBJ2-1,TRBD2,TGCGCCAGCACTTTAGCGGGGGAATCCTACAATGAGCAGTTCTTC,CASTLAGESYNEQFF
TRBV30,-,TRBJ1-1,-,TGTGCCTGGAGCCCTGGTATTTGGGCTGAAGCTTTCTTT,CAWSPGIWAEAFF
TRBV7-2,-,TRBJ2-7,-,TGTGCCAGCAGCTTAGCCCCCCGCCGCGGGGAGCAGTACTTC,CASSLAPRRGEQYF
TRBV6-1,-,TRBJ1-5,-,TGTGCCAGCAGTGAAAGGGAGAGGCAGCCCCAGCATTTT,CASSERERQPQHF
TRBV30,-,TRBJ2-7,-,TGTGCCGCGGGACTTAACTACGAGCAGTACTTC,CAAGLNYEQYF
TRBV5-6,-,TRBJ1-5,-,TGTGCCAGCAGCTTGGCGGCAGACCAGCCCCAGCATTTT,CASSLAADQPQHF
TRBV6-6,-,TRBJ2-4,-,TGTGCCAGCAGTTCCGCGCGGTTGGCCAAAAACATTCAGTACTTC,CASSSARLAKNIQYF
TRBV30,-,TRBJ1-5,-,TGTGCCTGCAAGACGGGGCCCGATCAGCCCCAGCATTTT,CACKTGPDQPQHF